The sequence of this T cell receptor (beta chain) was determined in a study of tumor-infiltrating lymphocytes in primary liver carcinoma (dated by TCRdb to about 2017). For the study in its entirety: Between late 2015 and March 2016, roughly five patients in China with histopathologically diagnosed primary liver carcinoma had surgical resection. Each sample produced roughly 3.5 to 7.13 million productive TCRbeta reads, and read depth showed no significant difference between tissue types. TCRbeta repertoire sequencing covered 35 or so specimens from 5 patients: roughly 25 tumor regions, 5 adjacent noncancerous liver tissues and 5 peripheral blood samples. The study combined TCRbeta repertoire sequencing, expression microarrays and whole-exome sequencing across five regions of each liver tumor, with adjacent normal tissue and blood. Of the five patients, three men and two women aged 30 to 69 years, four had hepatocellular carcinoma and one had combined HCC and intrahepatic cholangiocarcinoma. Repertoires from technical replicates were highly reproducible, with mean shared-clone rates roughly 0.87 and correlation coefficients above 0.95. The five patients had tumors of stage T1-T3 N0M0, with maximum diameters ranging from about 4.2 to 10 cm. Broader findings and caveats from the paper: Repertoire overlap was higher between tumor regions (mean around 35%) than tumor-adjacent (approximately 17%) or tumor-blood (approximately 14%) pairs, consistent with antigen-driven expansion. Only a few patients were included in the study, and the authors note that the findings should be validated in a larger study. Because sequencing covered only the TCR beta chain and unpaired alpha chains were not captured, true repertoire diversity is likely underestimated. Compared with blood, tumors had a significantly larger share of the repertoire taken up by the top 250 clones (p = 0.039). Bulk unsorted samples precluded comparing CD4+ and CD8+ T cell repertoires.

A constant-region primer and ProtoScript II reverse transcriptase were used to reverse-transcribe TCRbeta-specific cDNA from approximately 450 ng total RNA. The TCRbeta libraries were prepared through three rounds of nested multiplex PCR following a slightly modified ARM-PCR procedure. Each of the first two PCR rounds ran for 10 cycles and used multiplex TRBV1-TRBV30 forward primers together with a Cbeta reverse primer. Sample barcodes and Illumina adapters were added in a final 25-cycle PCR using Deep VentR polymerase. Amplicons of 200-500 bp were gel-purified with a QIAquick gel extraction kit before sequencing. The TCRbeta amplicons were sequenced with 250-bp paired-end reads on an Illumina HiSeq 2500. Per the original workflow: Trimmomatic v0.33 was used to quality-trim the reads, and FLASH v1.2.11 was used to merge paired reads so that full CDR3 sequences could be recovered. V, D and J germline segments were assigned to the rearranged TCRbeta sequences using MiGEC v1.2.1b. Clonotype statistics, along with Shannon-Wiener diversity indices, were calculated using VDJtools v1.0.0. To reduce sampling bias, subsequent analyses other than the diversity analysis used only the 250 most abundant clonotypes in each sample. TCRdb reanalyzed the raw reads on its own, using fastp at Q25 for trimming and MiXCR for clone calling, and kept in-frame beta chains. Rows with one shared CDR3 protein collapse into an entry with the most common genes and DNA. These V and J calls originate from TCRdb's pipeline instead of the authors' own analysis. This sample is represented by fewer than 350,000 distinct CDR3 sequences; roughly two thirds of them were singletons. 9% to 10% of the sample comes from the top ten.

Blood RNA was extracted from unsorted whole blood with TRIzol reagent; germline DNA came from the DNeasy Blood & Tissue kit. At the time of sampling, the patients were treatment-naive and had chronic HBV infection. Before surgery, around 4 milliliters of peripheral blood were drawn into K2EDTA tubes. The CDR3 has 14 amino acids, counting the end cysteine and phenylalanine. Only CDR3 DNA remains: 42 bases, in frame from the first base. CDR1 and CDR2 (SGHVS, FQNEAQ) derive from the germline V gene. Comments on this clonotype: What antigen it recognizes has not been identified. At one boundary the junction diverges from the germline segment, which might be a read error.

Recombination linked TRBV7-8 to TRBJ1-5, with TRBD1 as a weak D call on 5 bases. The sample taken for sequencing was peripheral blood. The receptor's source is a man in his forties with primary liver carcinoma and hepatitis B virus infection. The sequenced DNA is TGTGCCACCAGTATGACAGCGGGAAATCAGCCCCAACATTTT. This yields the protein CATSMTAGNQPQHF.